This TCR beta chain was sequenced in a study of T cells in localized non-small cell lung cancer. General study findings and limits: The study linked higher blood T cell density to longer overall survival. Uninvolved nearby lung showed the greatest T cell clonality, exceeding that found in tumor. Among the top 100 tumor clones, a median approximately 55 appeared in adjacent lung.

TCRdb's copy holds only in-frame clones and misses some; the assay was immunoSEQ multiplex PCR. The sample has around 100,000 clones; about 91% are singletons. This clone was observed once. Its cognate antigen is unknown. CDR1 and CDR2 (germline): MNHNS, SASEGT. The V gene lost 8 bases and the J gene lost 5 bases, with 9 bases spanning the gap. The CDR3 spans 11 residues. The sample in question was peripheral blood, obtained before any cancer treatment. V is TRBV6-1 and J is TRBJ1-1, with D possibly TRBD1 on 5 matching bases. This sequence originates from a man between 40 and 70 years old with stage I squamous cell lung carcinoma. CDR3 sequence reads: CASQEGTEAFF. Written as DNA, the CDR3 is TGTGCCAGCCAAGAGGGGACTGAAGCTTTCTTT.